This TCR beta chain was retrieved from a study of CD8 T cells in Susac syndrome. This clonotype was detected only once. When the RNA was reverse transcribed, random hexamers were used with an input of roughly 0.5 to 1 ug. An immunoSEQ multiplex PCR generated amplified TCR beta CDR3 products spanning 54 Vbeta and 13 Jbeta. Each CDR3 protein gets one entry after TCRdb re-called the immunoSEQ multiplex PCR reads with MiXCR. Of roughly 250,000 distinct CDR3 sequences in the sample, 90% to 96% are singletons; the top ten hold 0.08% to 0.11%. The diagnostic criteria were recently defined, and patients with Susac syndrome met them for definite or probable disease. Negative isolation was applied to CD8+ and CD4+ T cells, and FACS enrichment was applied to TEMRA cells. V was pared by 7 bases and J by 2 bases, with 21 bases between. CDR3 size: 18 residues.

Sequencing was performed on CD4+ T cells from PBMCs. This chain uses TRBV23-1 with TRBJ2-6; no reliable D call. TRBV23-1 is recorded as an ORF, its role being uncertain. The receptor was isolated from a human donor with Susac syndrome. CDR3 nucleotides: TGCGCCAGCAACGAGGACGCCCAATTTCGGGCTGGGGCCAACGTCCTGACTTTC. It encodes CASNEDAQFRAGANVLTF.